This T cell receptor beta chain was identified during a study of beta chain features in type 1 diabetes. A single heparinised blood sample, averaging approximately 110 mL, was obtained per donor. The isolated RNA, all of it, was reverse transcribed, so expressed TCRB transcripts were what got sequenced. Assay: immunoSEQ multiplex PCR; the TCRdb copy retains only in-frame clones and omits some. Here the sample spans 970,000 or so clones, roughly 15% being singletons. The CDR3 consists of 12 residues. The V gene lost 7 bases and the J gene lost 11 bases, with 15 bases spanning the gap. Germline assignment: CDR1 MNHEY and CDR2 SVGAGI.

The sequenced sample was naive CD4+ T cells from blood. The J gene is TRBJ1-5, the V gene TRBV6-5, with D possibly TRBD1 on 5 matching bases. This receptor was identified in a woman aged 18-29 years in good health. As DNA, the CDR3 is TGTGCCAGCATGGAGGGGACGGGGACCCAGCATTTT. Translation: CASMEGTGTQHF.